This T cell receptor beta chain was recovered during a study of T cell repertoires in aging, cancer and after chemotherapy. This clonotype was counted between two and nine times. The antigen remains unidentified. Trimming stripped 0 bases from V and 2 bases from J, with 11 bases between. The germline V gene encodes CDR1 SGHNT and CDR2 YYREEE (reference sequence). This CDR3 spans 15 amino acids. Study-wide points: Compared with age-matched healthy donors, untreated hematological or solid cancer patients showed higher blood TCR clonality. In each cancer cohort, median generation probability increased across chemotherapy, suggesting thymic output rebounded.

A mixed TRB-A/B primer pool amplified rearranged TRB by multiplex touch-down PCR. MiXCR was run by TCRdb on the multiplex PCR reads, yielding one entry per CDR3 protein. The table records roughly 5,000 distinct CDR3 sequences, 45% to 60% of them present only once. TCR beta rearrangements were amplified from peripheral blood genomic DNA. Sequences were obtained from blood. The chain employs TRBV5-4 and TRBJ2-5; either TRBD1 or TRBD2 may supply D (6 bases each). This clonotype was sampled from a human donor in good health. CDR3 bases: TGTGCCAGCAGCTTGGATCAGGGGAGGCAAGAGACCCAGTACTTC. Its translation: CASSLDQGRQETQYF.